The rows below give T cell receptor beta chains drawn from one sample of a study of T-cell memory formation after mild COVID-19. TCRdb analysed the 5' RACE reads with MiXCR anew, one entry per CDR3 protein. The data contain fewer than 600,000 distinct CDR3 sequences, about 22% of them seen just once; the ten biggest clones take up under 8.5%. The specimen sequenced was PBMCs or a T cell subset sorted from them (not recorded which). The receptor set was obtained from an adult woman who had mild COVID-19 (a few samples of this study predate the infection). Cell type and time point are not known. CDR3s include the opening cysteine and the closing phenylalanine or tryptophan. D genes are given only for firm matches. Part of the rows lack a size; the others show once, few, many or a class for expanded clones.

J,size,D,V,DNA,CDR3
TRBJ2-2,few,TRBD1,TRBV5-1,TGCGCCAGCAGCCACCGGGACAGGGGGTCCACCGGGGAGCTGTTTTTT,CASSHRDRGSTGELFF
TRBJ1-2,-,TRBD1,TRBV20-1,TGCAGTGCTAGGGGACAGATCCGAGGGGGCTACACCTTC,CSARGQIRGGYTF
TRBJ2-1,-,TRBD1,TRBV7-8,TGTGCCAGCAGCGTTGGACAGGTAAACAATGAGCAGTTATTC,CASSVGQVNNEQLF
TRBJ2-4,-,-,TRBV5-1,TGCGCCAGCAGCTTAGGCAGAGAGACCAAAAACATTCAGTACTTC,CASSLGRETKNIQYF
TRBJ1-5,-,TRBD1,TRBV7-8,TGTGCCAGCAGCGGCGAACCGGGACAGAGCGTGGGCAATCAGCCCCAGCATTTT,CASSGEPGQSVGNQPQHF
TRBJ2-1,few,TRBD2,TRBV7-9,TGTGCCGGTCAGACAGCGGGGTCCTACAATGAGCAGTTCTTC,CAGQTAGSYNEQFF
TRBJ2-3,few,TRBD1,TRBV6-5,TGTGCCAGCAGTTTCCCGGGACAGGGGTCAGATACGCAGTATTTT,CASSFPGQGSDTQYF
TRBJ2-3,-,TRBD2,TRBV28,TGTGCCAGCAGCGTTAATAGCGGGCGGACGCAGTATTTT,CASSVNSGRTQYF
TRBJ2-3,-,TRBD2,TRBV4-1,TGCGCCAGCAGCCAGCGCGGGGGTCTCACAGATACGCAGTATTTT,CASSQRGGLTDTQYF
TRBJ1-5,-,-,TRBV4-1,TGCGCCAGCAGCCAAGATCTCGGTCAGCCCCAGCATTTT,CASSQDLGQPQHF
TRBJ1-1,many,TRBD1,TRBV5-1,TGCGCCAGCAGCTTGGCCAGTCCCGGACAGGCCGGTGAAGCTTTCTTT,CASSLASPGQAGEAFF